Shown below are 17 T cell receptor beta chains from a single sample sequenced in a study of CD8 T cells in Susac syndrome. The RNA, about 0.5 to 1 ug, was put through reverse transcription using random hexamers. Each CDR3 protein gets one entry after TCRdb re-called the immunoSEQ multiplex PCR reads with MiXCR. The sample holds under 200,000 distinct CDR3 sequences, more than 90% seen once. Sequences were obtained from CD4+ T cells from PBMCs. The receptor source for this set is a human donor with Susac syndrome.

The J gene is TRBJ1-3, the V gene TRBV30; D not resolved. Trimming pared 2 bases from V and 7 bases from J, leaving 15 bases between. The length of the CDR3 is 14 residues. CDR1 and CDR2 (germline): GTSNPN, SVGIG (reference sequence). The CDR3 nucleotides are TGTGCCTGGAGTCTCGATAATTTGAGGAACACCATATATTTT. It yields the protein CAWSLDNLRNTIYF.

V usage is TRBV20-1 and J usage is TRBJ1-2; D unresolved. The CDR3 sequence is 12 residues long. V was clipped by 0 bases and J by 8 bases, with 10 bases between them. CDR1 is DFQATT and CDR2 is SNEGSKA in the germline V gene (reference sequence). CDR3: CSARDLRRGYTF. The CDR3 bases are TGCAGTGCTAGAGATCTTCGGCGGGGCTACACCTTC.

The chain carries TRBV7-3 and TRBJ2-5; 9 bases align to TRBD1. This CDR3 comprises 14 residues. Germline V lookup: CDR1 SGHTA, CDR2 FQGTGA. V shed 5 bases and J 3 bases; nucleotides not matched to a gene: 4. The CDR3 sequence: CASSKGQGKETQYF. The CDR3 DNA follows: TGTGCCAGCAGCAAAGGACAGGGGAAAGAGACCCAGTACTTC.

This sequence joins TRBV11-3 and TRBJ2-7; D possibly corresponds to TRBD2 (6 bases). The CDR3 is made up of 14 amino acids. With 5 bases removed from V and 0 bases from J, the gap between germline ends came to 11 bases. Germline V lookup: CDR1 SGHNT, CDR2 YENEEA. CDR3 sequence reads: CASSPRRDSYEQYF. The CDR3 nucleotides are TGTGCCAGCAGCCCTAGGCGGGACTCCTACGAGCAGTACTTC.

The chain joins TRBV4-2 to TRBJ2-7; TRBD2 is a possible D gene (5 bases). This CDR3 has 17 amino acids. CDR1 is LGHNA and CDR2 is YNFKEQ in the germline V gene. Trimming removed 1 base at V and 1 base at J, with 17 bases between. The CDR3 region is CASSQGVWGEASYEQYF. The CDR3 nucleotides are TGTGCCAGCAGCCAAGGAGTCTGGGGAGAAGCATCCTACGAGCAGTACTTC.

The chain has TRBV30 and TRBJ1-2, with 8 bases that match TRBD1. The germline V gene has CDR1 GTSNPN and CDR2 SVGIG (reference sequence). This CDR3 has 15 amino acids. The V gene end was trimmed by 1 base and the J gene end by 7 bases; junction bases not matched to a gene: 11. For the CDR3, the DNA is TGTGCCTGGAGTGGGGACAGGTCTAGCGCTCGTGGCTACACCTTC. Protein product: CAWSGDRSSARGYTF.

The CDR3 region is CASSFLGAETDTQYF. The CDR3 nucleotides read TGTGCCAGCAGCTTCCTTGGGGCCGAAACAGATACGCAGTATTTT. This sequence joins TRBV12-3 or TRBV12-4 and TRBJ2-3; D possibly corresponds to TRBD1 (5 bases). The CDR3 length is 15 residues. The V end lost 6 bases, the J end lost 3 bases, and 16 bases lay between the germline ends.

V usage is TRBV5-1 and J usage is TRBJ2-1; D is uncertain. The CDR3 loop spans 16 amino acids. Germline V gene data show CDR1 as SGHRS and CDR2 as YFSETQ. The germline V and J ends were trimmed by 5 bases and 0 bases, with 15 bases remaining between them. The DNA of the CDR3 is TGCGCCAGCAGTCCAATGAGTTGGAGCTCCTACAATGAGCAGTTCTTC. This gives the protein CASSPMSWSSYNEQFF.

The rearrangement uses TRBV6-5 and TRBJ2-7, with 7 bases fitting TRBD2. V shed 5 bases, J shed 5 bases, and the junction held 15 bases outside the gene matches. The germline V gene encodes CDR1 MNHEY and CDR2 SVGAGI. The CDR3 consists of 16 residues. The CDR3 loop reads CASSIQRGSRLDEQYF. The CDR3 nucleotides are TGTGCCAGCAGTATACAGCGGGGTAGTCGACTCGACGAGCAGTACTTC.

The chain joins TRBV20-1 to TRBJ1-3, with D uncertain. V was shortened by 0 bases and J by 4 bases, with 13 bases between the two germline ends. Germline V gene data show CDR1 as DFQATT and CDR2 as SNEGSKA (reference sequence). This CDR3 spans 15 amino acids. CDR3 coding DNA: TGCAGTGCTAGAGATTTGAGGCAGTGGGGAAACACCATATATTTT. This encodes CSARDLRQWGNTIYF.

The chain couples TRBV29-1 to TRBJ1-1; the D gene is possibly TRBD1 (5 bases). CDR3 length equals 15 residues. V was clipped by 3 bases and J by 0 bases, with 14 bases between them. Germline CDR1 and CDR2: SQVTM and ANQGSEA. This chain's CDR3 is CSVDNGQGMNTEAFF. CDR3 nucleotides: TGCAGCGTTGATAACGGACAAGGCATGAACACTGAAGCTTTCTTT.

The CDR3 coding sequence is TGTGCCAGCAGCGTAGCAGGGGTCGGCTATGGCTACACCTTC. Translation gives CASSVAGVGYGYTF. The rearrangement joins TRBV9 to TRBJ1-2, with D possibly TRBD1 on 6 matching bases. The CDR3 loop spans 14 amino acids. Trimming shortened V by 0 bases and J by 4 bases, and 10 bases separated the two germline ends. Germline V gives CDR1 SGDLS, CDR2 YYNGEE.

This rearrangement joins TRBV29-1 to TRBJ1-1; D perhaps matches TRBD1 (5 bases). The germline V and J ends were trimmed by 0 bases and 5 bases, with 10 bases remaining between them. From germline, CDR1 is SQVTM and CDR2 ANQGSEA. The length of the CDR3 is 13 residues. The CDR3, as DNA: TGCAGCGTTGAAGACGGGGGGGGAACTGAAGCTTTCTTT. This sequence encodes CSVEDGGGTEAFF.

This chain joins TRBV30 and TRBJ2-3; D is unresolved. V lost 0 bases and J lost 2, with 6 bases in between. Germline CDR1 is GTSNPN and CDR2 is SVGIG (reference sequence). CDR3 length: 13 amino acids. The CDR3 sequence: CAWSVTPTDTQYF. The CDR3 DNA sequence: TGTGCCTGGAGTGTAACCCCCACAGATACGCAGTATTTT. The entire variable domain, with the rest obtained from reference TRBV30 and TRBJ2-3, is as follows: SQTIHQWPATLVQPVGSPLSLECTVEGTSNPNLYWYRQAAGRGLQLLFYSVGIGQISSEVPQNLSASRPQDRQFILSSKKLLLSDSGFYLCAWSVTPTDTQYFGPGTRLTVL.

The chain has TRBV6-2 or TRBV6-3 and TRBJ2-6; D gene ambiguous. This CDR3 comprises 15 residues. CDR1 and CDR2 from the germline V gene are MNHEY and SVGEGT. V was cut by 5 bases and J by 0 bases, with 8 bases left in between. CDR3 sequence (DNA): TGTGCCAGCAGTACCGTCTTCTCTGGGGCCAACGTCCTGACTTTC. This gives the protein CASSTVFSGANVLTF.

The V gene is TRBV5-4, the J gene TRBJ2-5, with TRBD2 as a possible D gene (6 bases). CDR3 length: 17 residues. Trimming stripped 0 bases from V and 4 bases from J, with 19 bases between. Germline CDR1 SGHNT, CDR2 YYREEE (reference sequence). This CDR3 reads CASSLVSSAGGGETQYF. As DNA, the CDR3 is TGTGCCAGCAGCTTGGTTTCCTCAGCCGGGGGTGGAGAGACCCAGTACTTC.

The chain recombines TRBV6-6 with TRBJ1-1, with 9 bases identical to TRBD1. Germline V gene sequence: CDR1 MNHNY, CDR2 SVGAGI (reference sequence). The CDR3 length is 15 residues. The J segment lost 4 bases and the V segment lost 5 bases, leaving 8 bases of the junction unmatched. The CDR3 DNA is TGTGCCAGCAGTACCGGGACAGGGAGGTTCACTGAAGCTTTCTTT. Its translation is CASSTGTGRFTEAFF.